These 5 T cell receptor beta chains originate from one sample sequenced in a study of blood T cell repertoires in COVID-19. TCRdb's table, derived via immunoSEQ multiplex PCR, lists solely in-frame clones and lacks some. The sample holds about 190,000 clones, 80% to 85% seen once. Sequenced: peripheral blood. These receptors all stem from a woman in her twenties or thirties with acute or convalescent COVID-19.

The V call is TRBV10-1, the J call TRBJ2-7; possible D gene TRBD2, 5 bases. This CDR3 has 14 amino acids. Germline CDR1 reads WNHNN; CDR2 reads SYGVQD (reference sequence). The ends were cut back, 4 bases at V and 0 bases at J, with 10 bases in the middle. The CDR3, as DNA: TGCGCCAGCAGTGGTCCGGGAAGCTCCTACGAGCAGTACTTC. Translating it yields CASSGPGSSYEQYF.

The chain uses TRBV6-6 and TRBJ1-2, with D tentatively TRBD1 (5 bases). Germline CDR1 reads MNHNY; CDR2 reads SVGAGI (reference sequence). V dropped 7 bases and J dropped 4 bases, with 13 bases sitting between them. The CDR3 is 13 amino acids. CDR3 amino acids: CASNQGGSYGYTF. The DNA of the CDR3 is TGTGCCAGCAACCAGGGTGGAAGCTATGGCTACACCTTC.

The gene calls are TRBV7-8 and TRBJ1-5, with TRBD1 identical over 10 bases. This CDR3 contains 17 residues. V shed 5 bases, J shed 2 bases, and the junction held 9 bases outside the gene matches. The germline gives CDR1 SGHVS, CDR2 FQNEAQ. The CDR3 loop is CASSRAGGTGGNQPQHF. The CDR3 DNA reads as TGTGCCAGCAGCCGAGCCGGGGGGACAGGGGGCAATCAGCCCCAGCATTTT.

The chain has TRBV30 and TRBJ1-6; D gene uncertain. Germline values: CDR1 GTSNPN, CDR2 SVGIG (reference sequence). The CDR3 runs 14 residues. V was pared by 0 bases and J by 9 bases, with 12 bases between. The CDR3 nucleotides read TGTGCCTGGAGTGTCGAGGGAAGCAGTTCACCCCTCCACTTT. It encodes CAWSVEGSSSPLHF.

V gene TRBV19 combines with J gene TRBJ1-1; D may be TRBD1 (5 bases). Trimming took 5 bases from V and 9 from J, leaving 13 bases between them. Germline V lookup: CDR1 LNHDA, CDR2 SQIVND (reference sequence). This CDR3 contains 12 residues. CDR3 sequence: CASSPAGNQAFF. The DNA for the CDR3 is TGTGCCAGTAGTCCCGCAGGGAATCAAGCTTTCTTT.